These 13 T cell receptor beta chains were sequenced from one sample in a study of neurological immune-mediated disorders. Via MiXCR, TCRdb re-called the 5' RACE reads, giving one row per CDR3 protein. The table includes tens of thousands of distinct CDR3 sequences, nearly 6.5% detected once. The sequenced sample consisted of CD4+ T cells from blood. The receptors shown here come from a woman between 40 and 50 years old in good health.

This clonotype was recorded at least ten times. The chain links TRBV20-1 to TRBJ2-3; the match to TRBD2 covers 8 bases. The CDR3 loop spans 16 amino acids. Per the germline V gene, CDR1 is DFQATT and CDR2 is SNEGSKA (reference sequence). V lost 5 bases to trimming and J lost 2 bases; unmatched junction nucleotides: 12. DNA for the CDR3: TGCAGTGCTGCCTCAGAAATTAGCGGGGTCACAGATACGCAGTATTTT. Its translation is CSAASEISGVTDTQYF.

This clonotype was seen repeatedly, ten times or more. The rearrangement joins TRBV28 to TRBJ2-2; weak D call: TRBD1 (5 bases). The CDR3 is made up of 16 amino acids. The germline CDR1 and CDR2 sequences are MDHEN and SYDVKM. V was cut by 6 bases and J by 0 bases, with 14 bases left in between. CDR3 residues: CASRQPPGTNTGELFF. DNA of the CDR3: TGTGCCAGCAGGCAGCCCCCAGGGACGAACACCGGGGAGCTGTTTTTT.

This clonotype was recorded at least ten times. This chain links TRBV20-1 with TRBJ2-5; TRBD1 matches at 7 bases. This CDR3 comprises 16 residues. V was pared by 0 bases and J by 4 bases, with 11 bases of the junction left unmatched. CDR1 DFQATT and CDR2 SNEGSKA come from the germline V gene (reference sequence). The CDR3: CSARDGEQGFGETQYF. The CDR3 DNA reads as TGCAGTGCTAGAGATGGAGAACAGGGGTTCGGAGAGACCCAGTACTTC.

This clonotype occurred many times. This rearrangement joins TRBV3-1 to TRBJ2-1, with 7 bases aligning to TRBD2. This CDR3 is built from 13 residues. Trimming removed 4 bases from V and 8 bases from J; junction bases left unmatched: 5. The germline gives CDR1 LGHDT, CDR2 YNNKEL (reference sequence). CDR3 bases: TGTGCCAGCAGCCCAGGGACTAACTATGAGCAGTTCTTC. This translates into CASSPGTNYEQFF.

There are many counts of this clonotype. J is TRBJ1-2 and V is TRBV5-1; possibly TRBD1 for D (5 bases). Germline CDR1 is SGHRS and CDR2 is YFSETQ. Trimming took off 0 bases at V and 7 bases at J, with 10 bases between the two ends. The CDR3 sequence is 13 residues long. Here the CDR3 DNA reads TGCGCCAGCAGCTTGGAGGCGGGACGTGGCTACACCTTC. The encoded protein is CASSLEAGRGYTF.

In its sample, this clonotype is medium-sized. The CDR3 DNA sequence: TGCAGTGCTAGTGCTCAAGGGCAGTACTTC. Translated: CSASAQGQYF. The chain is built from TRBV20-1 and TRBJ2-7; D is unclear. The germline V gene has CDR1 DFQATT and CDR2 SNEGSKA (reference sequence). Trimming pared 3 bases from V and 9 bases from J, leaving 9 bases between. This CDR3 region has 10 residues.

This clonotype has a count of ten or more. This chain joins TRBV7-8 and TRBJ1-6, with D unresolved. This CDR3 comprises 13 residues. CDR1 is SGHVS and CDR2 is FQNEAQ in the germline V gene. V was cut by 5 bases and J by 7 bases, with 9 bases left in between. For the CDR3, the DNA is TGTGCCAGCAGCGACTCGTGGAATTCACCCCTCCACTTT. This translates into CASSDSWNSPLHF.

This clonotype was observed many times. CDR3 loop: CGTSGRFYEQYF. DNA of the CDR3: TGCGGAACTAGCGGGAGATTCTACGAGCAGTACTTC. The chain combines TRBV20-1 with TRBJ2-7; the match to TRBD2 covers 11 bases. The germline CDR1 and CDR2 sequences are DFQATT and SNEGSKA (reference sequence). The CDR3 has 12 amino acids.

This clonotype was seen many times. The V call is TRBV11-2, the J call TRBJ2-2; a possible D gene is TRBD1 (6 bases). Per germline, CDR1 SGHAT and CDR2 FQNNGV. V was shortened by 7 bases and J by 0 bases, with 12 bases between the two germline ends. The CDR3 length is 15 residues. CDR3 DNA: TGTGCCAGCAACTACAGGGAAGCGAACACCGGGGAGCTGTTTTTT. It specifies CASNYREANTGELFF. Full variable domain (outside the CDR3, taken from reference TRBV11-2 and TRBJ2-2): EAGVAQSPRYKIIEKRQSVAFWCNPISGHATLYWYQQILGQGPKLLIQFQNNGVVDDSQLPKDRFSAERLKGVDSTLKIQPAKLEDSAVYLCASNYREANTGELFFGEGSRLTVL.

This clonotype came up many times. The rearrangement links TRBV29-1 to TRBJ2-7; 10 bases fit TRBD1. In germline, CDR1 is SQVTM, CDR2 ANQGSEA. Losses at the gene ends were 6 bases for V and 6 bases for J; bases not matched to a gene: 17. This CDR3 has 16 amino acids. The CDR3 nucleotides are TGCAGCGTCTGGGGGGGAGTGGGGACAGGGGACGGCGAGCAGTACTTC. This gives the protein CSVWGGVGTGDGEQYF.

This clonotype was found a few times. The chain joins TRBV11-2 to TRBJ2-7; TRBD2 agrees at 9 bases. The CDR3 runs to 15 residues. V was clipped by 5 bases and J by 2 bases; unmatched bases: 7. Germline CDR1 reads SGHAT; CDR2 reads FQNNGV. DNA of the CDR3: TGTGCCAGCAGCCCCGGGGCTAGCGGGACCTACGAGCAGTACTTC. It is translated as CASSPGASGTYEQYF.

This clonotype came up many times. The V and J genes are TRBV28 and TRBJ2-1; the match to TRBD2 covers 11 bases. J lost 0 bases, V lost 8 bases, and 6 bases had no gene match. CDR1 and CDR2 from the germline V gene are MDHEN and SYDVKM. The CDR3 is 16 amino acids. CDR3 sequence (DNA): TGTGCCAGCGTTACTAGCGGGAGTAGCTCCTACAATGAGCAGTTCTTC. It specifies CASVTSGSSSYNEQFF.

Many counts were recorded for this clonotype. The genes are TRBV5-1 and TRBJ2-1; 7 bases match TRBD2. V lost 4 bases and J lost 6; bases outside the gene matches: 7. Per germline, CDR1 SGHRS and CDR2 YFSETQ. This CDR3 spans 14 amino acids. CDR3 DNA: TGCGCCAGCAGCCTTGGTTCTAGCGGCAATGAGCAGTTCTTC. Its translation is CASSLGSSGNEQFF.